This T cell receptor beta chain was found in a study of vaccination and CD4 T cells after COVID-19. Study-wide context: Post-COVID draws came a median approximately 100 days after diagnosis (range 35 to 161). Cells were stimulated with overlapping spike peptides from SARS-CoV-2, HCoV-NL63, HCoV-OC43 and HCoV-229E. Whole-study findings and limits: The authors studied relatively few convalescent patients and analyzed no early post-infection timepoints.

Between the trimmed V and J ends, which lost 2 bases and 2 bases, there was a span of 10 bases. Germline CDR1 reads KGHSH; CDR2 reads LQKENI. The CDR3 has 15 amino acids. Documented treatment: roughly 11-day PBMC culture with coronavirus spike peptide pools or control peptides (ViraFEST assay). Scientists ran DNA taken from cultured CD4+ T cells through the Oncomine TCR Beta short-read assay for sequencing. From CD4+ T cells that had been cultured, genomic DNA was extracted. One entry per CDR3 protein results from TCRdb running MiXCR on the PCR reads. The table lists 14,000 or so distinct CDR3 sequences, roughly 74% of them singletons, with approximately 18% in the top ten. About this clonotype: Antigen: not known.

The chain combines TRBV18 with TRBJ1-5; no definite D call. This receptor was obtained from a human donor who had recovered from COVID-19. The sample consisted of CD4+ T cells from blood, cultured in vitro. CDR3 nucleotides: TGTGCCAGCTCACCAAGGGTCAGTGGCAATCAGCCCCAGCATTTT. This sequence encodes CASSPRVSGNQPQHF.